The clone carrying this T cell receptor (beta chain) was seen only once. The sample originates from a study of blood T cell repertoires in COVID-19. Study-level information: The United States, Italy and Spain supplied acute and convalescent COVID-19 samples. Sources were T cells, B-cell-depleted T cells, or PBMCs; the material itself was cDNA or gDNA.

V lost 2 bases and J lost 5; bases outside the gene matches: 8. The germline V gene has CDR1 SGHAT and CDR2 FQNNGV. This CDR3 contains 15 residues. The study assigned cohorts using participant-reported clinical history. Original data processing: Reference gene primer amplification yielded estimated nucleated cell counts. The protocol was immunoSEQ multiplex PCR, while the TCRdb copy is restricted to in-frame clones and leaves out a portion. V, J and clone size are those of that table, while D and trimming were read from the DNA. Of about 220,000 clones listed, about nine tenths are singletons. The sample was PBMCs or T cells enriched from blood (not recorded which). This sequence originates from a middle-aged woman with acute COVID-19. The gene calls are TRBV11-2 and TRBJ1-2; 7 nucleotides match TRBD1. The CDR3 loop is CASSLIKGAEYGYTF. The DNA for the CDR3 is TGTGCCAGCAGCTTAATCAAGGGGGCTGAGTATGGCTACACCTTC.